One and the same sample provided the 11 T cell receptor beta chains below, sequenced in a study of shared clonotypes between healthy human individuals. Profiling relied on immunoSEQ multiplex PCR, and the TCRdb table lists in-frame clones only, not all of them. The top ten clones hold around 0.13% of a sample with 2 million to 2.5 million clones, 95% of them seen once. Material: naive CD4+ T cells sorted from blood. The subset: CD45RA+ positively selected. Receptors were obtained from a man younger than 35 in good health.

This clone was detected only once. The chain couples TRBV7-8 to TRBJ1-2, with D maybe TRBD1 (6 bases). V gave up 5 bases and J gave up 3 bases, with 22 bases separating them. CDR3 length: 17 amino acids. Germline V CDR1 and CDR2: SGHVS, FQNEAQ. The chain's CDR3 is CASSPNVRGAGYYGYTF. The CDR3 DNA reads as TGTGCCAGCAGCCCAAACGTCAGGGGCGCAGGCTACTATGGCTACACCTTC. Full variable domain (rest looked up from reference TRBV7-8 and TRBJ1-2): GAGVSQSPRYKVAKRGQDVALRCDPISGHVSLFWYQQALGQGPEFLTYFQNEAQLDKSGLPSDRFFAERPEGSVSTLKIQRTQQEDSAVYLCASSPNVRGAGYYGYTFGSGTRLTVV.

The rearrangement uses TRBV27 and TRBJ2-3, with 7 bases identical to TRBD2. The CDR3 consists of 17 residues. V lost 7 bases to trimming and J lost 2 bases; unmatched junction nucleotides: 15. Per the germline V gene, CDR1 is MNHEY and CDR2 is SMNVEV (reference sequence). CDR3 nucleotide sequence: TGTGCCAGCAAGGCGGGCCCCACGGGACTACCCACAGATACGCAGTATTTT. As protein: CASKAGPTGLPTDTQYF.

The chain joins TRBV5-1 to TRBJ1-1; perhaps TRBD1 as D (5 bases). The CDR3 has 15 amino acids. V lost 4 bases, J lost 0 bases, and 13 bases lay in between. Germline V lookup: CDR1 SGHRS, CDR2 YFSETQ. The CDR3 spells CASSAEEGLNTEAFF. The CDR3 nucleotides read TGCGCCAGCAGCGCGGAGGAGGGGTTGAACACTGAAGCTTTCTTT. The whole variable domain, remainder taken from reference TRBV5-1 and TRBJ1-1, is KAGVTQTPRYLIKTRGQQVTLSCSPISGHRSVSWYQQTPGQGLQFLFEYFSETQRNKGNFPGRFSGRQFSNSRSEMNVSTLELGDSALYLCASSAEEGLNTEAFFGQGTRLTVV.

CDR3 sequence (DNA): TGCGCCAGCAGCCGACAGGGCTGGCGGTCCTACAATGAGCAGTTCTTC. It encodes CASSRQGWRSYNEQFF. The chain combines TRBV5-1 with TRBJ2-1, with 7 bases aligning to TRBD1. The CDR3 contains 16 residues. V dropped 4 bases and J dropped 1; count of bases not matched to a gene: 8. Germline loops: CDR1 SGHRS, CDR2 YFSETQ.

The V gene is TRBV6-1, the J gene TRBJ1-1; 7 positions match TRBD1. The ends lost 4 bases at V and 6 bases at J; junction bases unmatched: 5. The CDR3 length is 13 residues. Per the germline V gene, CDR1 is MNHNS and CDR2 is SASEGT. The CDR3 region is CASSVTGVAEAFF. The DNA of the CDR3 is TGTGCCAGCAGTGTAACAGGGGTAGCTGAAGCTTTCTTT.

The chain links TRBV18 to TRBJ1-3; 10 bases map to TRBD1. CDR1 KGHSH and CDR2 LQKENI come from the germline V gene. After removal of 6 bases from V and 0 bases from J, the junction contained 2 bases not matched to a gene. This CDR3 comprises 15 residues. CDR3 DNA: TGTGCCAGCTCGGGACAGGGGAGCTCTGGAAACACCATATATTTT. Translation: CASSGQGSSGNTIYF. Filled out from reference TRBV18 and TRBJ1-3, the complete variable domain reads NAGVMQNPRHLVRRRGQEARLRCSPMKGHSHVYWYRQLPEEGLKFMVYLQKENIIDESGMPKERFSAEFPKEGPSILRIQQVVRGDSAAYFCASSGQGSSGNTIYFGEGSWLTVV.

The chain couples TRBV5-4 to TRBJ2-5, with 8 positions matching TRBD2. This CDR3 is built from 18 residues. V was clipped by 1 base and J by 2 bases; unmatched bases: 13. Germline V gene sequence: CDR1 SGHNT, CDR2 YYREEE (reference sequence). In DNA form, the CDR3 reads TGTGCCAGCAGCTTGTTATTCTTTGCTAGCGGGTCTCAAGAGACCCAGTACTTC. Residues: CASSLLFFASGSQETQYF.

As to this clone: The sample has other DNA sequences that encode this CDR3 too. The chain links TRBV5-6 to TRBJ2-2; no reliable D call. Trimming took off 0 bases at V and 6 bases at J, with 6 bases between the two ends. Per the germline V gene, CDR1 is SGHDT and CDR2 is YYEEEE. The CDR3 has 13 residues. CDR3 in amino acids: CASSLDRSGELFF. The CDR3 DNA follows: TGTGCCAGCAGCTTGGATCGGTCCGGGGAGCTGTTTTTT.

The V gene is TRBV10-3, the J gene TRBJ1-1, with D perhaps TRBD1 (6 bases). V dropped 11 bases and J dropped 7 bases, with 23 bases sitting between them. The length of the CDR3 is 14 residues. Germline assignment: CDR1 ENHRY and CDR2 SYGVKD. In DNA form, the CDR3 reads TGTGCCGCCCGGACAGAGGCTGGCGGGGTTGAAGCTTTCTTT. Its protein is CAARTEAGGVEAFF.

The chain joins TRBV7-9 to TRBJ1-2; TRBD1 agrees at 11 bases. The V and J ends lost 3 bases and 4 bases, in that order; junction bases with no gene match: 7. The CDR3 totals 16 residues. Germline V gene lookup returns CDR1 SEHNR and CDR2 FQNEAQ (reference sequence). The CDR3 spells CASSFGQGASGYGYTF. CDR3 DNA sequence: TGTGCCAGCAGCTTCGGACAGGGGGCGAGCGGCTATGGCTACACCTTC.

This clone was seen just once. The chain carries TRBV6-5 and TRBJ1-1; 12 nucleotides align to TRBD1. CDR1 and CDR2 (germline): MNHEY, SVGAGI. J was trimmed by 6 bases and V by 7 bases; bases with no gene match: 6. The CDR3 spans 14 residues. The DNA of the CDR3 is TGTGCCAGCAAGAGGGACAGGGGGCAGCCTGAAGCTTTCTTT. Protein: CASKRDRGQPEAFF.